Included here is one TCR beta chain sequence, with context. The sample comes from a study of blood T cell repertoires in COVID-19. Study-level information: The analysed material was cDNA or gDNA that came from T cells, B-cell-depleted T cells, or PBMCs.

Sequencing used immunoSEQ multiplex PCR; TCRdb keeps in-frame clones, though not all of them. The sample carries about 330,000 clones, about 90% recorded once. Among Cohort 3 donors, those recovered had two negative PCRs, clearance, or symptom resolution. This CDR3 has 14 residues. Trimming left V 4 bases short and J 2 bases short, with 12 bases between. Germline assignment: CDR1 SGHKS and CDR2 YYEKEE (reference sequence). This clonotype was sampled from a woman aged 25 to 39 who had recovered from COVID-19. V usage is TRBV5-5 and J usage is TRBJ1-2; D call uncertain. The sequencing sample was made of PBMCs or T cells enriched from blood (not recorded which). The CDR3 sequence: CASSPRSGNYGYTF. CDR3 sequence (DNA): TGTGCCAGCAGCCCCCGGTCGGGAAACTATGGCTACACCTTC.